Each of the 2 T cell receptor beta chains below was sequenced from the same sample in a study of blood T cells in healthy people across ages. Alongside a J-beta primer mix, a sample-barcoded 5' primer served in a second PCR lasting roughly 7 to 11 cycles. Each CDR3 protein is one row after TCRdb ran MiXCR on the 5' RACE reads. The table has about 730,000 distinct CDR3 sequences, roughly 41% seen once; the top ten hold about 20%. The sequencing input was blood. The receptor source for this set is a woman in her sixties in good health.

This clonotype was detected only once. The chain combines TRBV12-5 with TRBJ2-7, with D possibly matching TRBD1 (5 bases). Germline V gene data show CDR1 as LGHNT and CDR2 as FRNRAP. Trimming took 5 bases from V and 7 from J, leaving 21 bases between them. The CDR3 contains 15 residues. CDR3 protein: CASGPRRVHCNEQYF. The CDR3 bases are TGTGCTAGTGGTCCACGCAGGGTCCACTGCAATGAGCAGTACTTC.

V usage is TRBV13 and J usage is TRBJ1-2; TRBD1 matches at 8 bases. This CDR3 spans 14 amino acids. The germline CDR1 and CDR2 sequences are PRHDT and FYEKMQ (reference sequence). After removal of 5 bases from V and 5 bases from J, the junction contained 7 bases not matched to a gene. In DNA form, the CDR3 reads TGTGCCAGCAGCCGTCAGGGGGCACGGTATGGCTACACCTTC. It yields the protein CASSRQGARYGYTF.